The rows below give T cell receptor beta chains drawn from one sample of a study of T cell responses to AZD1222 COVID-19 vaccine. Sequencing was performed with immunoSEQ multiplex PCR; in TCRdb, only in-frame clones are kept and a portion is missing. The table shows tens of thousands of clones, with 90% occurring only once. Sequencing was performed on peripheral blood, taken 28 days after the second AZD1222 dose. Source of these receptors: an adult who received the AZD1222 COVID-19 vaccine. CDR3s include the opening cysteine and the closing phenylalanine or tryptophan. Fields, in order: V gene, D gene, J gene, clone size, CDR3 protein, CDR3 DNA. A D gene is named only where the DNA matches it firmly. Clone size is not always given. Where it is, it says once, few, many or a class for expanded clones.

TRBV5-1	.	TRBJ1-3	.	CASSFDSSGNTIYF	TGCGCCAGCAGCTTCGACAGCTCTGGAAACACCATATATTTT
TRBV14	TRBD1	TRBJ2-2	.	CASSPAGQGNTGELFF	TGTGCCAGCAGCCCCGCGGGACAGGGGAACACCGGGGAGCTGTTTTTT
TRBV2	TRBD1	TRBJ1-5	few	CASSADREVFQPQHF	TGTGCCAGCAGTGCGGACAGGGAGGTTTTTCAGCCCCAGCATTTT
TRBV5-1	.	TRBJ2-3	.	CASSLAGGRDTQYF	TGCGCCAGCAGCTTGGCCGGGGGTAGAGATACGCAGTATTTT
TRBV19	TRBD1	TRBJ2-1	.	CASSISGGNEQFF	TGTGCCAGTAGTATTTCAGGGGGCAATGAGCAGTTCTTC
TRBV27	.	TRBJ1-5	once	CASSRGDSNQPQHF	TGTGCCAGCAGTAGAGGGGATAGCAATCAGCCCCAGCATTTT
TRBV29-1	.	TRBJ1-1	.	CSVEVRGKAFF	TGCAGCGTTGAAGTAAGAGGGAAAGCTTTCTTT
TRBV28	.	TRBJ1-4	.	CASSSAGGKGNEKLFF	TGTGCCAGCAGTTCCGCCGGGGGGAAAGGGAATGAAAAACTGTTTTTT
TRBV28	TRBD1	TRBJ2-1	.	CALRGRSGEQFF	TGTGCCCTAAGGGGGCGGAGCGGCGAGCAGTTCTTC
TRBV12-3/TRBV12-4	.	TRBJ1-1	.	CASSLGIEAFF	TGTGCCAGCAGTTTAGGAATCGAAGCTTTCTTT
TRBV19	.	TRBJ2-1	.	CASSISNNEQFF	TGTGCCAGTAGTATATCGAACAATGAGCAGTTCTTC
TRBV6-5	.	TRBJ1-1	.	CASKNSLNTEAFF	TGTGCCAGCAAGAACAGCTTGAACACTGAAGCTTTCTTT
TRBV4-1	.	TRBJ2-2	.	CASSRGTNTGELFF	TGCGCCAGCAGCCGAGGGACTAACACCGGGGAGCTGTTTTTT
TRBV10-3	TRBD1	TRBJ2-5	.	CATSRGRETQYF	TGTGCCACGAGCAGGGGGCGAGAGACCCAGTACTTC
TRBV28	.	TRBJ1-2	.	CASSLIWGRGYTF	TGTGCCAGCAGTTTAATTTGGGGCAGGGGCTACACCTTC
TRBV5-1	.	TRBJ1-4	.	CASSLGRYEKLFF	TGCGCCAGCAGCTTGGGAAGATATGAAAAACTGTTTTTT
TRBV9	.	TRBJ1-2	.	CASSGPGHSDGYTF	TGTGCCAGCAGCGGCCCGGGACATAGCGATGGCTACACCTTC
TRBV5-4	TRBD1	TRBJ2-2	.	CASSNRGRRNTGELFF	TGTGCCAGCAGCAACAGGGGGAGGAGGAACACCGGGGAGCTGTTTTTT
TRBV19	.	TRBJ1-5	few	CASTQGRNQPQHF	TGTGCCAGTACCCAAGGACGGAATCAGCCCCAGCATTTT
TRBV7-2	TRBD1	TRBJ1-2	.	CASSSQTGQAYYGYTF	TGTGCCAGCAGCTCCCAAACTGGACAGGCCTACTATGGCTACACCTTC
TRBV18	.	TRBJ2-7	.	CASSLAGLTYEQYF	TGTGCCAGCTCACTTGCGGGGCTTACCTACGAGCAGTACTTC
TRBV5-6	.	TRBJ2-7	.	CASSLGVGRYEQYF	TGTGCCAGCAGCTTGGGGGTAGGGCGCTACGAGCAGTACTTC
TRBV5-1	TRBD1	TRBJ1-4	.	CASSQQGGGEKLFF	TGCGCCAGCAGCCAACAGGGGGGAGGTGAAAAACTGTTTTTT
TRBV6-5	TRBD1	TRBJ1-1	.	CASSRDRVLTEAFF	TGTGCCAGCAGTCGGGACAGGGTTCTCACTGAAGCTTTCTTT
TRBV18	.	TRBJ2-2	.	CASSPPDTANTGELFF	TGTGCCAGCTCACCACCGGACACAGCGAACACCGGGGAGCTGTTTTTT
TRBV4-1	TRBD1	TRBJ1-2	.	CASSSTDRGLGYTF	TGCGCCAGCAGCTCAACGGACAGGGGGCTTGGCTACACCTTC
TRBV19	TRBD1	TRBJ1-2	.	CASSVDRGGYGYTF	TGTGCCAGTAGTGTAGACAGGGGCGGCTATGGCTACACCTTC
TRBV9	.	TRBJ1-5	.	CASSVMNQPQHF	TGTGCCAGCAGCGTTATGAATCAGCCCCAGCATTTT
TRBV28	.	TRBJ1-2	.	CASSFVGLWGYTF	TGTGCCAGCAGTTTTGTGGGATTATGGGGCTACACCTTC
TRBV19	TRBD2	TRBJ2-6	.	CASSIGGSSGANVLTF	TGTGCCAGTAGTATCGGCGGGAGCTCTGGGGCCAACGTCCTGACTTTC
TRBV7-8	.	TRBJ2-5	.	CASSLGGLGTQYF	TGTGCCAGCAGCTTAGGGGGCCTCGGAACCCAGTACTTC
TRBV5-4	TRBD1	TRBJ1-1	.	CASSFGTGGTEAFF	TGTGCCAGCAGCTTCGGGACAGGGGGCACTGAAGCTTTCTTT
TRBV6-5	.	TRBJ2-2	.	CASSFRQTANTGELFF	TGTGCCAGCAGTTTCCGACAGACCGCGAACACCGGGGAGCTGTTTTTT
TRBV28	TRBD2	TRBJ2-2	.	CASSLSAGGVFF	TGTGCCAGCAGTTTATCTGCGGGAGGGGTGTTTTTT
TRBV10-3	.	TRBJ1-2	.	CAISARQDIKDGYTF	TGTGCCATCAGTGCGCGTCAGGACATAAAGGATGGCTACACCTTC
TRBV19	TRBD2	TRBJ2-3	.	CASSILLAGADTQYF	TGTGCCAGTAGTATCCTCCTAGCGGGGGCAGATACGCAGTATTTT
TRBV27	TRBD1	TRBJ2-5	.	CASSHGQGYRETQYF	TGTGCCAGCAGTCACGGACAGGGGTACCGAGAGACCCAGTACTTC
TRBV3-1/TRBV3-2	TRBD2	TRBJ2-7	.	CASSQEGVRLAGSYEQYF	TGTGCCAGCAGCCAAGAGGGGGTGAGACTAGCGGGGTCCTACGAGCAGTACTTC
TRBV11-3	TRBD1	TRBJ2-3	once	CASSRQGYSSTDTQYF	TGTGCCAGCAGCAGACAGGGTTACTCTAGCACAGATACGCAGTATTTT
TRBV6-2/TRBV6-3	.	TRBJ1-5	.	CASSYWGTRSNQPQHF	TGTGCCAGCAGTTACTGGGGGACACGCAGCAATCAGCCCCAGCATTTT
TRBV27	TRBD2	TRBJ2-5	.	CASSSWTSGRSSETQYF	TGTGCCAGCAGTTCTTGGACTAGCGGGAGGTCCTCGGAGACCCAGTACTTC
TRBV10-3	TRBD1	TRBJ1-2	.	CAINGQGSGYTF	TGTGCCATCAACGGACAGGGATCAGGCTACACCTTC
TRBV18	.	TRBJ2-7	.	CASSPRIGDEQYF	TGTGCCAGCTCACCTAGGATCGGGGACGAGCAGTACTTC
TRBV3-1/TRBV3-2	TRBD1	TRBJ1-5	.	CASSQEITGAGNQPQHF	TGTGCCAGCAGCCAAGAAATCACAGGGGCCGGCAATCAGCCCCAGCATTTT
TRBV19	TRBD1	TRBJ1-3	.	CAGTTGRNTIYF	TGTGCCGGGACGACAGGGAGAAACACCATATATTTT
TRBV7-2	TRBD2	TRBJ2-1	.	CASTRLGLAVYNEQFF	TGTGCCAGCACCCGACTGGGACTAGCCGTCTACAATGAGCAGTTCTTC